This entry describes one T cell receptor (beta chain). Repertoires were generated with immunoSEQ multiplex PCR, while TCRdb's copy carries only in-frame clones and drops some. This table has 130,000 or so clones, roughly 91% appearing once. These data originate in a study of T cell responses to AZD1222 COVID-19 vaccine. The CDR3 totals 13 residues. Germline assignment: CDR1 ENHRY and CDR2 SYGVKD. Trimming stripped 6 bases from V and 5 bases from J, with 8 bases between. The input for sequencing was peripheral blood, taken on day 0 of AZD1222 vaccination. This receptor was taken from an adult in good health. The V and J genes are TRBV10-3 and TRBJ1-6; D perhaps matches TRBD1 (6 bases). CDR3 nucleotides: TGTGCCATCAGGGGGGCGGATAATTCACCCCTCCACTTT. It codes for CAIRGADNSPLHF.